This T cell receptor beta chain was obtained from a study of cytomegalovirus exposure and HLA in healthy donors. Healthy individuals who donated bone marrow served as the donors. V lost 5 bases and J lost 5, with 7 bases in between. The CDR3 spans 11 residues. Germline loops: CDR1 SEHNR, CDR2 FQNEAQ (reference sequence). The primer mix had 60 Vbeta and 13 Jbeta primers. Libraries were prepared by immunoSEQ multiplex PCR; TCRdb keeps only in-frame clonotypes and omits some of them. This table holds roughly 130,000 clones, nearly 90% found once. Sequencing input: PBMCs. The receptor was derived from a woman aged 40 to 50 in good health and CMV-seronegative. The rearrangement links TRBV7-9 to TRBJ2-7, with D unclear. The CDR3 loop is CASSKRDEQYF. The CDR3 DNA sequence: TGTGCCAGCAGCAAAAGAGACGAGCAGTACTTC.